The clone carrying this T cell receptor (beta chain) was recorded many times. Its antigen is not known. 5'RACE template switching generated TCR cDNA, adding a universal primer site and UMIs. TCRdb itself ran the 5' RACE reads through MiXCR, one entry per CDR3 protein. The repertoire holds approximately 580,000 distinct CDR3 sequences, with around 17% as singletons. The source of the sample is a study of T cells after yellow fever vaccination. Turning to the study itself: Low-cell-number fractions were prepared with SMART-Seq v4 Ultra Low Input. Whole-study results and caveats: Across the CD4 and CD8 compartments, a small share of clonotypes was present in both.

Per germline, CDR1 MDHEN and CDR2 SYDVKM. The CDR3 consists of 16 residues. V dropped 6 bases and J dropped 2; count of bases not matched to a gene: 12. V is TRBV28 and J is TRBJ1-2; 7 bases fit TRBD1. This receptor was identified in a young man who received the YFV17D yellow fever vaccine. Source: PBMCs, taken about 5 days after the first yellow fever vaccination. The CDR3 sequence is CASSSFIGQVNYGYTF. CDR3 nucleotide sequence: TGTGCCAGCAGCTCATTTATCGGACAGGTGAACTATGGCTACACCTTC.